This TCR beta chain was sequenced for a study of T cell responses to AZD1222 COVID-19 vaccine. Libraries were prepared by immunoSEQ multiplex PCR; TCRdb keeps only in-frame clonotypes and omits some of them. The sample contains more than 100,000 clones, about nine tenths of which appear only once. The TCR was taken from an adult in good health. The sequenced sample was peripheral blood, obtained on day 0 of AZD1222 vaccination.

This chain's CDR3 is CASGLAGWETQYF. The CDR3 coding sequence is TGTGCCAGCGGATTAGCGGGATGGGAGACCCAGTACTTC. The V call is TRBV6-5, the J call TRBJ2-5; TRBD2 matches at 8 bases. The CDR3 totals 13 residues. From germline, CDR1 is MNHEY and CDR2 SVGAGI. The trim removed 8 bases at V and 5 bases at J, leaving 7 bases unmatched.